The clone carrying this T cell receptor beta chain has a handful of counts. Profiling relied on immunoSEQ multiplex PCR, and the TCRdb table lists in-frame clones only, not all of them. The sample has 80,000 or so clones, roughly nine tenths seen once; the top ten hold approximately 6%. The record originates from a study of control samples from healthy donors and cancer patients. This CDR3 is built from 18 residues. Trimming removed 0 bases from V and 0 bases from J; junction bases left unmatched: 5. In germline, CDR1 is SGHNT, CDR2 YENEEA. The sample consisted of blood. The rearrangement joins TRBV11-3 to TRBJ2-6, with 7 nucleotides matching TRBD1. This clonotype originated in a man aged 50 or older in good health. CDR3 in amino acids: CASSLDGTALSGANVLTF. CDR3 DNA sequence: TGTGCCAGCAGCTTAGATGGGACAGCCCTCTCTGGGGCCAACGTCCTGACTTTC.